These T cell receptor beta chains were read from a single sample in a study of shared clonotypes between healthy human individuals. Method: immunoSEQ multiplex PCR; TCRdb's copy keeps in-frame clones and lacks some. The sample has some 1,900,000 clones, around 96% seen once. Sample: naive CD8+ T cells sorted from blood. The source of these receptors is a man aged 18 to 30 in good health. The CDR3 runs from the conserved cysteine through the conserved F or W. Each record gives: clone size, J gene, V gene, D gene, CDR3 protein, CDR3 DNA. D genes are given only for firm matches. Size is omitted from some rows. Given values are once, few, many or a class for expanded clones.

>.|TRBJ2-7|TRBV7-2|.
CASSPAWESSYEQYF
TGTGCCAGCAGCCCTGCTTGGGAGAGCTCCTACGAGCAGTACTTC
>.|TRBJ2-7|TRBV27|.
CASSFSGAYEQYF
TGTGCCAGCAGTTTTTCGGGGGCCTACGAGCAGTACTTC
>.|TRBJ1-6|TRBV10-3|TRBD1
CAISDTRDRGVTYNSPLHF
TGTGCCATCAGTGACACAAGAGACAGGGGAGTGACCTATAATTCACCCCTCCACTTT
>once|TRBJ2-1|TRBV28|.
CASSSRGAYNEQFF
TGTGCCAGCAGTAGCAGGGGTGCCTACAATGAGCAGTTCTTC
>once|TRBJ1-4|TRBV7-2|.
CASSFDGGFYEKLFF
TGTGCCAGCAGCTTCGACGGGGGCTTCTACGAAAAACTGTTTTTT
>.|TRBJ1-5|TRBV7-9|TRBD1
CASSSGQGRNQPQHF
TGTGCCAGCAGTTCTGGACAGGGGCGCAATCAGCCCCAGCATTTT
>.|TRBJ1-1|TRBV4-1|TRBD1
CASSRVRQGARGTEAFF
TGCGCCAGCAGCCGGGTGAGGCAGGGGGCTAGGGGTACTGAAGCTTTCTTT
>.|TRBJ2-2|TRBV15|TRBD2
CATSRDRLAANTGELFF
TGTGCCACCAGCAGAGATCGACTAGCTGCGAACACCGGGGAGCTGTTTTTT
>.|TRBJ1-1|TRBV14|.
CASSQGGGRLLREAFF
TGTGCCAGCAGCCAAGGAGGGGGGAGGCTCCTGAGGGAAGCTTTCTTT
>.|TRBJ2-7|TRBV21-1|.
CASSKREAGSSYEQYF
TGTGCCAGCAGCAAAAGGGAGGCCGGGAGCAGCTACGAGCAGTACTTC
>.|TRBJ2-3|TRBV5-6|TRBD2
CASSLGREQDTQYF
TGTGCCAGCAGCTTGGGGCGGGAGCAAGATACGCAGTATTTT
>.|TRBJ2-7|TRBV19|TRBD1
CASSLDRYDYEQYF
TGTGCCAGTAGTCTGGACAGGTATGATTACGAGCAGTACTTC
>few|TRBJ1-1|TRBV7-2|.
CASSLLEAFF
TGTGCCAGCAGCTTACTTGAAGCTTTCTTT
>once|TRBJ1-1|TRBV2|.
CASSEFGAQNTEAFF
TGTGCCAGCAGTGAGTTCGGGGCCCAGAACACTGAAGCTTTCTTT
>.|TRBJ1-3|TRBV27|.
CASSPVSGNTIYF
TGTGCCAGCAGTCCGGTCTCTGGAAACACCATATATTTT
>.|TRBJ2-2|TRBV19|.
CASKRQNTGELFF
TGTGCCAGTAAGCGGCAGAACACCGGGGAGCTGTTTTTT
>.|TRBJ2-3|TRBV10-1|TRBD2
CASSGTSGNTDTQYF
TGCGCCAGCAGCGGGACTAGCGGGAACACAGATACGCAGTATTTT
>.|TRBJ1-5|TRBV5-4|.
CASSFAGEGVSNQPQHF
TGTGCCAGCAGCTTTGCCGGGGAGGGTGTCAGCAATCAGCCCCAGCATTTT
>.|TRBJ2-7|TRBV6-5|.
CASSPGRIYEQYF
TGTGCCAGCAGTCCCGGACGGATCTACGAGCAGTACTTC
>.|TRBJ2-7|TRBV4-3|TRBD2
CASSQELAGGSYEQYF
TGCGCCAGCAGCCAAGAACTAGCGGGAGGCTCCTACGAGCAGTACTTC
>.|TRBJ2-7|TRBV10-3|TRBD1
CAISDPGTVYEQYF
TGTGCCATCAGTGACCCCGGGACAGTTTACGAGCAGTACTTC
>.|TRBJ1-1|TRBV9|.
CASSPSGVTEAFF
TGTGCCAGCAGCCCGAGTGGAGTCACTGAAGCTTTCTTT
>.|TRBJ2-3|TRBV7-9|TRBD2
CASSSRLAGGPILTDTQYF
TGTGCCAGCAGCTCCCGACTAGCGGGAGGGCCTATCCTCACAGATACGCAGTATTTT
>.|TRBJ1-2|TRBV30|.
CAWIDPAPGLLF
TGTGCCTGGATCGACCCCGCCCCCGGACTACTGTTC
>.|TRBJ2-7|TRBV7-9|TRBD1
CASSSDRVGSYEQYF
TGTGCCAGCAGCTCCGACAGGGTTGGATCCTACGAGCAGTACTTC
>.|TRBJ2-3|TRBV5-1|TRBD2
CASSLATSGGTDTQYF
TGCGCCAGCAGCTTGGCTACTAGCGGGGGCACAGATACGCAGTATTTT
>.|TRBJ2-1|TRBV29-1|.
CSVGSAGFTSISPSYNEQFF
TGCAGCGTTGGTTCCGCGGGTTTTACATCCATATCCCCCTCCTACAATGAGCAGTTCTTC
>.|TRBJ2-1|TRBV7-3|.
CASSWGESNEQFF
TGTGCCAGCAGCTGGGGGGAAAGCAATGAGCAGTTCTTC
>.|TRBJ2-7|TRBV5-1|TRBD1
CASSFDIDRGHSYEQYF
TGCGCCAGCAGCTTTGATATCGACAGGGGACACTCCTACGAGCAGTACTTC
>.|TRBJ1-5|TRBV5-8|TRBD1
CASSLDLDVGTGYGNQPQHF
TGTGCCAGCAGCTTGGACCTGGATGTTGGGACAGGGTATGGCAATCAGCCCCAGCATTTT
>.|TRBJ2-1|TRBV11-2|.
CASSSVAVSSYNEQFF
TGTGCCAGCAGCTCCGTAGCGGTTAGCTCCTACAATGAGCAGTTCTTC
>.|TRBJ2-7|TRBV4-3|.
CASSQGSAYEQYF
TGCGCCAGCAGCCAAGGCAGTGCCTACGAGCAGTACTTC
>.|TRBJ2-7|TRBV2|.
CASSEALVGTPGSEQYF
TGTGCCAGCAGTGAAGCGCTTGTTGGGACGCCGGGGTCCGAGCAGTACTTC
>.|TRBJ2-1|TRBV25-1|.
CASRNSSGRVEQFF
TGTGCCAGCAGGAACTCTTCGGGCAGAGTTGAGCAGTTCTTC
>.|TRBJ1-1|TRBV29-1|TRBD1
CSVAGTGAVTEAFF
TGCAGCGTCGCTGGGACAGGGGCCGTAACTGAAGCTTTCTTT
>.|TRBJ1-2|TRBV10-3|.
CAISEERAQGVYGYTF
TGTGCCATCAGTGAGGAAAGGGCCCAGGGCGTCTATGGCTACACCTTC
>.|TRBJ2-7|TRBV4-1|TRBD1
CASSQGSSDRGVEQYF
TGCGCCAGCAGCCAAGGGTCCTCGGACAGGGGTGTCGAGCAGTACTTC
>.|TRBJ2-1|TRBV1|.
CTSSQGLAGAPSSYNEQFF
TGCACCAGCAGCCAAGGACTAGCGGGAGCCCCGAGCTCCTACAATGAGCAGTTCTTC
>.|TRBJ2-1|TRBV6-5|.
CASSQTENNEQFF
TGTGCCAGCAGTCAGACAGAAAACAATGAGCAGTTCTTC
>.|TRBJ2-1|TRBV9|TRBD2
CASSPGTSGSSYNEQFF
TGTGCCAGCAGCCCGGGGACTAGCGGGAGCTCCTACAATGAGCAGTTCTTC
>.|TRBJ2-2|TRBV19|.
CASSGPGGELFF
TGTGCCAGTAGTGGTCCGGGCGGGGAGCTGTTTTTT
>.|TRBJ2-7|TRBV5-6|TRBD1
CASSWGQGLPEQYF
TGTGCCAGCAGCTGGGGACAGGGGCTTCCCGAGCAGTACTTC
>.|TRBJ2-5|TRBV28|.
CASTPRDIEETQYF
TGTGCCAGCACCCCCCGGGACATAGAAGAGACCCAGTACTTC
>.|TRBJ2-1|TRBV9|.
CASSVDSGRNEQFF
TGTGCCAGCAGCGTAGACTCGGGCAGGAATGAGCAGTTCTTC
>.|TRBJ2-7|TRBV7-2|.
CASSLLTVSYEQYF
TGTGCCAGCAGCCTTCTCACAGTCTCCTACGAGCAGTACTTC
>.|TRBJ2-7|TRBV5-1|.
CASGSGNEQYF
TGCGCCAGCGGGTCGGGGAACGAGCAGTACTTC
>.|TRBJ2-7|TRBV5-4|.
CASSSVSSSYEQYF
TGTGCCAGCAGCTCGGTATCAAGCAGCTACGAGCAGTACTTC
>.|TRBJ2-7|TRBV5-4|.
CASSLGSGGYEQYF
TGTGCCAGCAGCTTGGGTTCCGGGGGTTACGAGCAGTACTTC
>.|TRBJ2-7|TRBV7-2|.
CASSLLYPPGEGTYEQYF
TGTGCCAGCAGCTTACTTTACCCCCCCGGTGAGGGGACCTACGAGCAGTACTTC
>.|TRBJ1-6|TRBV7-9|.
CASSLGPKDSSYNSPLHF
TGTGCCAGCAGCTTAGGTCCGAAGGATAGCTCCTATAATTCACCCCTCCACTTT
>.|TRBJ2-6|TRBV11-2|.
CASSRGSGANVLTF
TGTGCCAGCAGTCGAGGGTCTGGGGCCAACGTCCTGACTTTC
>once|TRBJ1-5|TRBV6-1|.
CASSAGLPLREPQHF
TGTGCCAGCAGTGCAGGACTGCCGCTGCGAGAACCCCAGCATTTT
>.|TRBJ2-7|TRBV19|TRBD2
CASSAGLTYEQYF
TGTGCCAGTAGTGCGGGACTAACCTACGAGCAGTACTTC
>once|TRBJ2-7|TRBV4-1|TRBD2
CASSQGLAGGLASYEQYF
TGCGCCAGCAGCCAAGGACTAGCGGGGGGGCTAGCTTCCTACGAGCAGTACTTC